This TCR beta chain was documented in a study of blood T cell repertoires in COVID-19 (dated by TCRdb to about 2020). Notes on the research overall: Collaborator samples came from the United States, Italy and Spain and covered acute and convalescent phases of COVID-19. The repertoires were made available in a free public database intended to serve as a resource for research on the immune response to SARS-CoV-2. The prospective study material was composed of cDNA or gDNA derived from T cells, B-cell-depleted T cells, or PBMCs. The dataset comprised deeply sampled blood TCRbeta repertoires from subjects exposed to, actively infected with, or recovered from COVID-19. Nearly every sample came with metadata listing a de-identified subject ID, COVID-19 status, age in years and sex. Where available, HLA class I and class II types were taken from metadata supplied by the sample provider and were not determined by assay-based typing. Samples came from the ongoing ImmuneRACE study (first 160 participants) plus 1,254 subjects from 6 global collaborators. What the authors observed across the whole study: Clinical and demographic metadata were provided uncurated, with the amount varying by source and participant.

CDR1 and CDR2, looked up from the germline V gene, are MNHEY and SVGAGI. Measured from the cysteine to the phenylalanine, the CDR3 is 14 residues long. Only the CDR3 region is kept as DNA, spanning 42 bases read in frame from base 1. The junction shows trimming of 0 bases on V and 3 bases on J, plus 9 bases between the germline ends. The immunoSEQ Assay, a bias-controlled multiplex PCR, was used to amplify TCRbeta CDR3 regions from genomic DNA. The original pipeline was this. The number of nucleated cells in each sample was estimated by amplification of reference gene primers within the assay. Sequence reads were collapsed and filtered to measure the absolute abundance of every unique TCRbeta CDR3 rearrangement. For each sample, productive Simpson clonality was calculated by taking the square root of Simpson's diversity index across productive rearrangements. TCRdb took this table from immuneACCESS and kept in-frame rearrangements with V and J called. Such tables lack part of the clones; where checked against another copy, unresolved V genes explain under half of the gap, and the rest is unexplained. V and J calls and clone size are given by that table; D and trimming were obtained from the DNA. Here the sample has about 170,000 clones; approximately 91% occur a single time. Almost 5% of the sample goes to the ten largest clones.

One collaborating source in Seattle enrolled patients while the patients were actively infected and followed the patients over time throughout the course of disease. Collaborating institutions collected whole blood in K2EDTA tubes following their own protocols. For TCRbeta analysis, collaborators shipped samples in one of three forms: frozen whole blood, isolated PBMCs, or DNA extracted from either of those sample types. On this clone: No cognate antigen has been identified for it. There are no base qualities to consult, and no much larger clone falls within one base.

The sample was peripheral blood. The sequence joins TRBV6-5 to TRBJ2-7; D gene: possibly TRBD2, on 6 matching bases. The origin of this receptor is a man between 18 and 35 years old with COVID-19, enrolled during active disease. The encoded CDR3 is CASSYSGGSYEQYF. The sequenced DNA is TGTGCCAGCAGTTACTCAGGAGGGAGCTACGAGCAGTACTTC.